The present T cell receptor beta chain was sequenced within a study of blood T cell repertoires in COVID-19. Looking at the study overall: PBMCs, B-cell-depleted T cells, or T cells were the source of the cDNA or gDNA that made up the material.

In the source study's methods: The authors estimated nucleated cell counts from reference gene primer amplification. Repertoires were generated with immunoSEQ multiplex PCR, while TCRdb's copy carries only in-frame clones and drops some. The V and J calls and clone size come from that table; D and trimming were worked out from the DNA. The sample has about 83,000 clones; 80% to 90% are singletons. This CDR3 comprises 14 residues. V lost 5 bases to trimming and J lost 3 bases, with 11 bases between them. The germline V gene encodes CDR1 SGHTA and CDR2 FQGNSA. The chain combines TRBV7-2 with TRBJ1-5; D not resolved. The sample taken for sequencing was peripheral blood. This clonotype was obtained from a human donor in a cohort sampled during active COVID-19. This CDR3 reads CASSPDGNNQPQHF. CDR3 DNA sequence: TGTGCCAGCAGCCCGGACGGGAACAATCAGCCCCAGCATTTT.